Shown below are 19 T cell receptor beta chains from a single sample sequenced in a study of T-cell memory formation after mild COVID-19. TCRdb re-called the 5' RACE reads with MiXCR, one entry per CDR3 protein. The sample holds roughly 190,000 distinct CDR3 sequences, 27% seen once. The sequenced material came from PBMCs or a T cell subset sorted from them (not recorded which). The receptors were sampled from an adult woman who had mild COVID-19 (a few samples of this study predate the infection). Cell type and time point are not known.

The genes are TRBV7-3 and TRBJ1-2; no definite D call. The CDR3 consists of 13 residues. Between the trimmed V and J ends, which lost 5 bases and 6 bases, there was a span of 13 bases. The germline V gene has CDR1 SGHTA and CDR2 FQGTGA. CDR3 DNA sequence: TGTGCCAGCAGCCATGGTTACGGGAATGGCTACACCTTC. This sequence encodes CASSHGYGNGYTF.

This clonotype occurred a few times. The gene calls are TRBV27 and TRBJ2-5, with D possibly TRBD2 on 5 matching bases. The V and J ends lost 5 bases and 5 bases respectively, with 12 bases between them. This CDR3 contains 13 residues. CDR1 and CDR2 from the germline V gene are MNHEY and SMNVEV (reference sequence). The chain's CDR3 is CASSRSRGETQYF. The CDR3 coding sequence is TGTGCCAGCAGTAGATCTAGAGGGGAGACCCAGTACTTC.

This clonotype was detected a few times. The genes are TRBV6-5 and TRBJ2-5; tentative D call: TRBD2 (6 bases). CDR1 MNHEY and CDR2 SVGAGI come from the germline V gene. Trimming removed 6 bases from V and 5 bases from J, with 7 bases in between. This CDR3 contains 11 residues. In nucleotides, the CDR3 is TGTGCCAGCAGACGGGGGGAGACCCAGTACTTC. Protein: CASRRGETQYF.

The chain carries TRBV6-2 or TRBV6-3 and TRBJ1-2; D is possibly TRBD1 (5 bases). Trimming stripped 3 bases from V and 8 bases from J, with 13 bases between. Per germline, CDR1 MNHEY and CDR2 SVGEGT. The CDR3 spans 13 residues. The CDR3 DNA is TGTGCCAGCAGTTATGTCCCGGGGGACGGCTACACCTTC. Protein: CASSYVPGDGYTF.

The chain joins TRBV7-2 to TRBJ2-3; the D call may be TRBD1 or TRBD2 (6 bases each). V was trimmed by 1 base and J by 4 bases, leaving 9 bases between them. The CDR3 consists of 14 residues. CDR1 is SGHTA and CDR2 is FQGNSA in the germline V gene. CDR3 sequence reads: CASSLDGGADTQYF. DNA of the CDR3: TGTGCCAGCAGCTTAGACGGGGGCGCAGATACGCAGTATTTT.

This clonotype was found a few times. The CDR3 bases are TGTGCCAGCACCGTGGGGACGGGAGGGGGGTACGAGCAGTACTTC. Residues: CASTVGTGGGYEQYF. The genes are TRBV12-3 or TRBV12-4 and TRBJ2-7, with TRBD2 matching 8 bases. This CDR3 comprises 15 residues. The V gene end was trimmed by 7 bases and the J gene end by 4 bases; junction bases not matched to a gene: 12.

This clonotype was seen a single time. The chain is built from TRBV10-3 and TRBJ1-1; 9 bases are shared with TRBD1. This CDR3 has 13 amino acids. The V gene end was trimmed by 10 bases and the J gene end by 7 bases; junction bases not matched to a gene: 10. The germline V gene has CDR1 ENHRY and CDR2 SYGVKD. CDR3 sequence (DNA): TGTGCCACCGCACAGGGGGCAGCCCTTGAAGCTTTCTTT. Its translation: CATAQGAALEAFF.

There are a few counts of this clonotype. The CDR3 DNA sequence: TGTGCCAGCAGCCGAGGACCACCGGGGGATGTCGAGCAGTACTTC. Encoded protein: CASSRGPPGDVEQYF. The V call is TRBV5-6, the J call TRBJ2-7, with a weak D call TRBD2 (6 bases). The ends were cut back, 4 bases at V and 6 bases at J, with 20 bases in the middle. Germline V gives CDR1 SGHDT, CDR2 YYEEEE. The CDR3 is 15 amino acids.

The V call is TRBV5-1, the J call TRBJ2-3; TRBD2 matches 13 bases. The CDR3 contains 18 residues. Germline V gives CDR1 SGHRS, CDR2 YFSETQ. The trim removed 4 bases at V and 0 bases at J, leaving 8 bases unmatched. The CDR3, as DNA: TGCGCCAGCAGCACCGGACTAGCGGGGGTTACTAGCACAGATACGCAGTATTTT. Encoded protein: CASSTGLAGVTSTDTQYF.

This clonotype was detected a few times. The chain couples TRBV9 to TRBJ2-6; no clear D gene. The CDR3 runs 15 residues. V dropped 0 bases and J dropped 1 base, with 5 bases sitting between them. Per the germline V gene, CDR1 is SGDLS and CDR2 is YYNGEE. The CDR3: CASSVDGSGANVLTF. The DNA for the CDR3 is TGTGCCAGCAGCGTAGACGGGTCTGGGGCCAACGTCCTGACTTTC.

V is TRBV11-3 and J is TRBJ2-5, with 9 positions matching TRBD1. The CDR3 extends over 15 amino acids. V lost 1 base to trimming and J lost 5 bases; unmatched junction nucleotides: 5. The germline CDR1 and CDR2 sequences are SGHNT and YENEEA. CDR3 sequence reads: CASSLGQGVAETQYF. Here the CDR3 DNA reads TGTGCCAGCAGCTTAGGACAGGGGGTTGCGGAGACCCAGTACTTC.

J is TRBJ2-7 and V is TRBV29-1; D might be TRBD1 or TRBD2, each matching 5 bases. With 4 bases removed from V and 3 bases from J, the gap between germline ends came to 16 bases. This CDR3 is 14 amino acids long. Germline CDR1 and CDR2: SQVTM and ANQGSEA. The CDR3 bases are TGCAGCGTTGGTGACAGAGGGAGTATCTACGAGCAGTACTTC. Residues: CSVGDRGSIYEQYF.

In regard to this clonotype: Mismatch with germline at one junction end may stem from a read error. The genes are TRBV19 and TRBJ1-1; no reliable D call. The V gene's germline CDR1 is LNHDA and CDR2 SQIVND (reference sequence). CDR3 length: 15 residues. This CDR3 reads CASRIVGGQNTEAFF. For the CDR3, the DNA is TGTGCCAGTAGAATAGTGGGCGGGCAGAACACTGAAGCTTTCTTT.

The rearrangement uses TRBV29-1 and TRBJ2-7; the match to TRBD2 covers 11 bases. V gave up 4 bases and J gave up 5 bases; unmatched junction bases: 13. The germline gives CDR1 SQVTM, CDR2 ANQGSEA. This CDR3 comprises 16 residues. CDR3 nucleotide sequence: TGCAGCGTTGCTCAAGTAGCGGGAGGGACATTGGACGAGCAGTACTTC. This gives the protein CSVAQVAGGTLDEQYF.

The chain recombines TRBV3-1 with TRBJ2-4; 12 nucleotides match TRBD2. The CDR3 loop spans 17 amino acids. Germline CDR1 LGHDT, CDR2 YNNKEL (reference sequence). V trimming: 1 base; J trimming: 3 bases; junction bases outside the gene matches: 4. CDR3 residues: CASSQGRLAGDKNIQYF. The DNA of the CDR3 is TGTGCCAGCAGCCAAGGGAGACTAGCGGGAGACAAAAACATTCAGTACTTC.

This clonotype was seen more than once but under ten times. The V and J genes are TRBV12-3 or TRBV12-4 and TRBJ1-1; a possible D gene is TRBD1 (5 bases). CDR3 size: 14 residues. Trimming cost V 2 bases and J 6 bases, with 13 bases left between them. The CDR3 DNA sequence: TGTGCCAGCAGTTTAAGGAGTTGGGGCCCTGAAGCTTTCTTT. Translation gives CASSLRSWGPEAFF.

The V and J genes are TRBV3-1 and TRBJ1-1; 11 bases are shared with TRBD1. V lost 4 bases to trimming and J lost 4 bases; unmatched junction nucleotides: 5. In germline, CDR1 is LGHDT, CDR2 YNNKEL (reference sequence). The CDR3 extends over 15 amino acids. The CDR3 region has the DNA TGTGCCAGCAGCCGGGAGGACAGGGGGCCCACTGAAGCTTTCTTT. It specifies CASSREDRGPTEAFF.

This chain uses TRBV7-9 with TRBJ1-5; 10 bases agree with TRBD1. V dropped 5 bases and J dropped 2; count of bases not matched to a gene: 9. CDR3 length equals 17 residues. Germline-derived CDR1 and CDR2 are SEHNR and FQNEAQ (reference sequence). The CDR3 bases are TGTGCCAGCAGCAGTGACAGGGGGCAAGACGGCAATCAGCCCCAGCATTTT. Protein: CASSSDRGQDGNQPQHF.

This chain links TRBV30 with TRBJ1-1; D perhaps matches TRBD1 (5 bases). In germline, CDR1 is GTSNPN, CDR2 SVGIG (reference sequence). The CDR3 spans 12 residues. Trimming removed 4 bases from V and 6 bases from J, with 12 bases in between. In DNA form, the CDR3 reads TGTGCCTGGAAGAGGGACTTTCCTGAAGCTTTCTTT. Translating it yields CAWKRDFPEAFF.